A single sample is the source of the 3 T cell receptor beta chains below, sequenced in a study of T-cell memory formation after mild COVID-19 (dated by TCRdb to the early 2020s). Libraries came from 5' RACE. Data came from an Illumina NovaSeq 6000. TCRdb took the public reads, trimmed them with fastp at Q25, ran MiXCR for clone calling and kept in-frame beta chains. Rows with a matching CDR3 protein are joined into one entry that keeps the most common DNA and genes. Within this sample are approximately 300,000 distinct CDR3 sequences, with just under 20% of them counted one time only. Under 25% of the sample lies in the top ten. What was sequenced was PBMCs or a T cell subset sorted from them (not recorded which). All receptors come from a man aged 18 to 35 who had mild COVID-19 (a few samples of this study predate the infection). The sample titles of this study are shuffled in the database, so cell type and time point are left out; the donor was told from shared clones.

This clonotype was seen repeatedly, ten times or more. The chain recombines TRBV7-9 with TRBJ1-5, with D tentatively TRBD1 (5 bases). Germline assignment: CDR1 SEHNR and CDR2 FQNEAQ (reference sequence). The CDR3 sequence is 14 residues long. V was cut by 4 bases and J by 2 bases, with 9 bases left in between. This CDR3 is CASSSGARNQPQHF. In DNA form, the CDR3 reads TGTGCCAGCAGCTCCGGGGCCCGCAATCAGCCCCAGCATTTT. The whole variable domain, remainder taken from reference TRBV7-9 and TRBJ1-5, is DTGVSQNPRHKITKRGQNVTFRCDPISEHNRLYWYRQTLGQGPEFLTYFQNEAQLEKSRLLSDRFSAERPKGSFSTLEIQRTEQGDSAMYLCASSSGARNQPQHFGDGTRLSIL.

This clonotype was seen many times. This CDR3 reads CASTTLAGVYNEQFF. In DNA, the CDR3 is TGCGCCAGCACTACGCTAGCGGGGGTCTACAATGAGCAGTTCTTC. The chain links TRBV5-1 to TRBJ2-1, with TRBD2 identical over 10 bases. Losses at the gene ends were 6 bases for V and 3 bases for J; bases not matched to a gene: 6. The germline gives CDR1 SGHRS, CDR2 YFSETQ. This CDR3 has 15 amino acids.

CDR3 coding DNA: TGTGCCAGCAGCGGTCTCGGCGGGGAGAGCACAGATACGCAGTATTTT. Translating gives CASSGLGGESTDTQYF. J is TRBJ2-3 and V is TRBV11-1, with D possibly TRBD2 on 6 matching bases. Between the trimmed V and J ends, which lost 5 bases and 0 bases, there was a span of 15 bases. CDR1 and CDR2 from the germline V gene are SGHAT and FQDESV (reference sequence). This CDR3 contains 16 residues.